The 3 T cell receptor beta chains given below trace back to one sample, sequenced in a study of blood T cell repertoires in COVID-19. Profiling relied on immunoSEQ multiplex PCR, and the TCRdb table lists in-frame clones only, not all of them. The sample carries a few hundred thousand clones, roughly 86% recorded once. The sequenced material came from peripheral blood. The source of these receptors is a man between 18 and 35 years old with active or convalescent COVID-19.

V and J are TRBV6-1 and TRBJ1-4, with TRBD1 matching 7 bases. Germline loops: CDR1 MNHNS, CDR2 SASEGT. The CDR3 runs to 19 residues. V trimming: 1 base; J trimming: 7 bases; junction bases outside the gene matches: 18. CDR3 nucleotide sequence: TGTGCCAGCAGTGAAGTCGCGGGGGGACAGCTTCGGTTGGGTGAAAAACTGTTTTTT. It yields the protein CASSEVAGGQLRLGEKLFF.

CDR3 protein: CASSQADMGAYEQYF. CDR3 bases: TGCGCCAGCAGCCAAGCAGATATGGGCGCCTACGAGCAGTACTTC. The genes are TRBV4-3 and TRBJ2-7; D gene uncertain. Per germline, CDR1 LGHNA and CDR2 YSLEER. The CDR3 runs 15 residues. V was clipped by 1 base and J by 2 bases, with 12 bases between them.

The chain combines TRBV11-2 with TRBJ2-7; 14 bases match TRBD2. Germline V gives CDR1 SGHAT, CDR2 FQNNGV. Losses at the gene ends were 1 base for V and 3 bases for J; bases not matched to a gene: 8. The CDR3 consists of 18 residues. The DNA of the CDR3 is TGTGCCAGCAGCTTAGTAGGTTCGGGACTAGCGGGGGTCTACGAGCAGTACTTC. Translating it yields CASSLVGSGLAGVYEQYF.